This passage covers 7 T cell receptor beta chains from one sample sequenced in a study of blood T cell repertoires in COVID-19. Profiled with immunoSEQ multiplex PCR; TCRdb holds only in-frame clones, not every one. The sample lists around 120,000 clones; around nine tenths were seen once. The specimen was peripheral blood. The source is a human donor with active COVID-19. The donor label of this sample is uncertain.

CDR3 amino acids: CASSIGSGDGNTIYF. CDR3 DNA: TGCGCCAGCAGCATTGGTTCAGGGGACGGAAACACCATATATTTT. The gene calls are TRBV5-1 and TRBJ1-3; maybe TRBD1 (6 bases). The V end lost 4 bases, the J end lost 4 bases, and 15 bases lay between the germline ends. The CDR3 is made up of 15 amino acids. The germline CDR1 and CDR2 sequences are SGHRS and YFSETQ.

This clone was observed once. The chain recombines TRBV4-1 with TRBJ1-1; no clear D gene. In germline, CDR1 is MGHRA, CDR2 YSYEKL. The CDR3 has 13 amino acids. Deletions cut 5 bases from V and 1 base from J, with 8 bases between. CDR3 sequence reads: CASSSPRNTEAFF. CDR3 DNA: TGCGCCAGCAGCTCCCCTAGGAACACTGAAGCTTTCTTT.

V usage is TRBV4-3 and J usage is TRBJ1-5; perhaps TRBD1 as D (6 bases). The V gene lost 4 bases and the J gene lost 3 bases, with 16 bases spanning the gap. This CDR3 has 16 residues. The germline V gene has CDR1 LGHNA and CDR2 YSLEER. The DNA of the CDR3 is TGCGCCAGCAGCCTCGCAAGGACAGCCAACAATCAGCCCCAGCATTTT. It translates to CASSLARTANNQPQHF.

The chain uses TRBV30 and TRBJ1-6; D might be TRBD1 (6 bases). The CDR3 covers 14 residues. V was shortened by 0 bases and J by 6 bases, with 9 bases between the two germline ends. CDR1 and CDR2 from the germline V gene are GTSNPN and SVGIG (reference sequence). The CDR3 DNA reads TGTGCCTGGAGTGTATCCAGGGGTAATTCACCCCTCCACTTT. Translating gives CAWSVSRGNSPLHF.

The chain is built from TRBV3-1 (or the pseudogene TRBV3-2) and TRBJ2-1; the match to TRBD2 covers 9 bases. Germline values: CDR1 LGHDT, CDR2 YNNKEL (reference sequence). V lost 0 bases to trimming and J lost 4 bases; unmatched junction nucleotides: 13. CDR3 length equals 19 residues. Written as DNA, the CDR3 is TGTGCCAGCAGCCAAGATGGGGCGGGGGGGCCCGCTTCATACAATGAGCAGTTCTTC. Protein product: CASSQDGAGGPASYNEQFF.

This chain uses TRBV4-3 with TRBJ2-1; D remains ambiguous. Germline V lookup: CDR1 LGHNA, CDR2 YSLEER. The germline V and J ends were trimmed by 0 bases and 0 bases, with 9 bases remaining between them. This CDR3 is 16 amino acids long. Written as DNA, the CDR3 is TGCGCCAGCAGCCAAGATCCCCCCGGCTCCTACAATGAGCAGTTCTTC. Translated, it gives CASSQDPPGSYNEQFF.

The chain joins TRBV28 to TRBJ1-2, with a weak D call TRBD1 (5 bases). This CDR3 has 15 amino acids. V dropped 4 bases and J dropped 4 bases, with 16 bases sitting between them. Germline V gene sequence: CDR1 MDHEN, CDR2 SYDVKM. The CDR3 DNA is TGTGCCAGCAGTTATGGGTTCACGGGGGTCTATGGCTACACCTTC. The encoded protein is CASSYGFTGVYGYTF.